This entry describes one T cell receptor (beta chain). Antigen specificity is unknown. Germline V gives CDR1 LGHNA, CDR2 YSLEER. The CDR3 length is 17 residues. Trimming removed 2 bases from V and 5 bases from J; junction bases left unmatched: 8. The data belong to a study of radiotherapy plus CTLA-4 blockade in lung cancer. Study at large: Around 19% of enrolled patients responded objectively, and over 30% had disease control. Study-level points and caveats: Subsequent to radiotherapy plus ipilimumab, tumor-derived TCR clones underwent expansion in blood. Early shifts in blood T cell clones, with interferon-beta, reportedly predicted response best.

This table comes from immunoSEQ multiplex PCR, and its TCRdb copy is limited to in-frame clones, with some not included. The sample records fewer than 140,000 clones, more than 75% being singletons. Those patients who had chemo-refractory metastatic non-small-cell lung cancer were given focal radiation along with CTLA-4 blockade through ipilimumab. The gene calls are TRBV4-3 and TRBJ2-1; 11 nucleotides align to TRBD2. The clonotype comes from a human donor with non-small cell lung cancer that progressed on radiotherapy plus ipilimumab. Some clones in this sample may be carry-over from other donors' samples. The source material was peripheral blood, sampled from a patient treated with radiotherapy plus ipilimumab. CDR3 protein: CASSQKVLAGGHNEQFF. The CDR3 nucleotides read TGCGCCAGCAGCCAAAAGGTTCTAGCGGGGGGACACAATGAGCAGTTCTTC.